This T cell receptor beta chain appears in the sequencing data of a study of blood T cells in healthy people across ages. PCR was performed a second time for 7 to 11 cycles using a sample-barcoded 5' primer and a J-beta primer mix. The template-switch adaptor, which had 12 random nucleotides, put a tag on each cDNA molecule. TCRdb re-derived calls from the 5' RACE reads in MiXCR, one entry per CDR3 protein. The sample holds some 760,000 distinct CDR3 sequences, approximately 25% seen once. Trimming shortened V by 5 bases and J by 5 bases, and 12 bases separated the two germline ends. Germline V gene data show CDR1 as MDHEN and CDR2 as SYDVKM. This CDR3 comprises 13 residues. This sample also appeared in a second study, on T cells of mothers and their children.

The sequencing sample was made of blood. The clonotype originates from a boy between 5 and 17 years old in good health. The chain combines TRBV28 with TRBJ1-1, with unresolved D. In nucleotides, the CDR3 is TGTGCCAGCAGTCAGATGGGAGTAACTGAAGCTTTCTTT. This encodes CASSQMGVTEAFF.